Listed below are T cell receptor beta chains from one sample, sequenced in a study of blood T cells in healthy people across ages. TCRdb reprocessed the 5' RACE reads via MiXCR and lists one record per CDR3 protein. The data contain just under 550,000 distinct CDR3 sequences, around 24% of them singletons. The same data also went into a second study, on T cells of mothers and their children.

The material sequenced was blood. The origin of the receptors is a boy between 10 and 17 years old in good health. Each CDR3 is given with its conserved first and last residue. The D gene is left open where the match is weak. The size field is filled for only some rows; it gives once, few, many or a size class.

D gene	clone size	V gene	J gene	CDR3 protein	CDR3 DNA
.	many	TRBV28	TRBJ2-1	CASSLGGHPTDEQFF	TGTGCCAGCAGTTTAGGGGGACACCCTACGGATGAGCAGTTCTTC
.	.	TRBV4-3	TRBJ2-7	CASSQDGGAEQYF	TGCGCCAGCAGCCAAGATGGTGGTGCCGAGCAGTACTTC
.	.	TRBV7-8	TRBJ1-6	CASSLAPSLGGRHNSPLHF	TGTGCCAGCAGCTTAGCTCCCTCGTTGGGCGGGCGGCATAATTCACCCCTCCACTTT
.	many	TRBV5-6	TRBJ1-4	CASSSLAGEKLFF	TGTGCCAGCAGCTCCCTTGCGGGTGAAAAACTGTTTTTT
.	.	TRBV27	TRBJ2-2	CASSSNRKRNTGELFF	TGTGCCAGCAGTTCTAACAGGAAACGAAACACCGGGGAGCTGTTTTTT
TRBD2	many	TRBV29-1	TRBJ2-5	CSVELSSGGVQETQYF	TGCAGCGTGGAACTATCTAGCGGGGGGGTCCAAGAGACCCAGTACTTC
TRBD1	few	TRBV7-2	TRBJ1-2	CASSLNWDSSGYTF	TGTGCCAGCAGTTTGAACTGGGACAGTTCTGGCTACACCTTC
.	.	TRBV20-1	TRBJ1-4	CSASRGANEKLFF	TGCAGTGCTAGCAGGGGAGCTAATGAAAAACTGTTTTTT
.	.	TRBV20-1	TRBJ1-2	CSAIRELSYGYTF	TGCAGTGCTATCAGGGAATTGAGTTATGGCTACACCTTC
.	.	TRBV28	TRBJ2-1	CASSRVQVAGQQFF	TGTGCCAGCAGCCGCGTACAGGTCGCGGGTCAGCAGTTCTTC
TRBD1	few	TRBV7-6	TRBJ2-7	CASSSGDSLYGQYF	TGTGCCAGCAGCTCCGGGGACAGTCTCTACGGGCAGTACTTC
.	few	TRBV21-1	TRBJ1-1	CASSKEGPLLTEAFF	TGCGCCAGCAGCAAAGAGGGGCCCCTTTTGACTGAAGCTTTCTTT
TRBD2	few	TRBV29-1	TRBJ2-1	CSVEGAGGAAYNEQFF	TGCAGCGTTGAAGGGGCGGGGGGCGCAGCTTACAATGAGCAGTTCTTC
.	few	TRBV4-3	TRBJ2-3	CASSQGGGSPDTQYF	TGCGCCAGCAGCCAGGGAGGGGGGAGTCCAGATACGCAGTATTTT
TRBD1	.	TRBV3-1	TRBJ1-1	CASSDPGGTEAFF	TGTGCCAGCAGTGACCCAGGGGGCACTGAAGCTTTCTTT
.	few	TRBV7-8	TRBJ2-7	CASSLEVGGSYEQYF	TGTGCCAGCAGCTTAGAGGTGGGAGGCTCCTACGAGCAGTACTTC
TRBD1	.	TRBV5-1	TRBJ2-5	CASSPRTGASGQETQYF	TGCGCCAGCAGCCCCAGGACAGGGGCCTCGGGTCAAGAGACCCAGTACTTC
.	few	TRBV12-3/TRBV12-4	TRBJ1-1	CASSFGRTPEAFF	TGTGCCAGCAGTTTCGGACGGACACCTGAAGCTTTCTTT
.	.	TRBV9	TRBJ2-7	CASSVGGGNYEQYF	TGTGCCAGCAGCGTCGGCGGCGGCAACTACGAGCAGTACTTC
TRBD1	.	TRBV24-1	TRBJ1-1	CATSDRDRGNEAFF	TGTGCCACCAGTGATCGGGACAGGGGGAATGAAGCTTTCTTT
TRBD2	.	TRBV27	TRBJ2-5	CASTSGTSRKETQYF	TGTGCCAGCACCTCAGGGACTAGCAGAAAAGAGACCCAGTACTTC
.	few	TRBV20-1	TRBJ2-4	CSAREGDVIQYF	TGCAGTGCTAGAGAGGGGGACGTCATTCAGTACTTC
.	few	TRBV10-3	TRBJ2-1	CATGSSITYNEQFF	TGTGCCACCGGGTCCTCTATCACCTACAATGAGCAGTTCTTC
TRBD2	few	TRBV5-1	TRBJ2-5	CASSLGGGLAAKETQYF	TGCGCCAGCAGCTTGGGAGGTGGACTAGCGGCTAAAGAGACCCAGTACTTC
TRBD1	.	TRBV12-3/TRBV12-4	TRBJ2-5	CASSTRQGPSQETQYF	TGTGCCAGCAGTACCAGACAGGGACCCTCTCAAGAGACCCAGTACTTC
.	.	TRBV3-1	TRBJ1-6	CATGDLFYNSPLHF	TGTGCCACAGGGGATCTCTTCTATAATTCACCCCTCCACTTT
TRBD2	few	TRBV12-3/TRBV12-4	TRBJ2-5	CASTERAGRPGETQYF	TGTGCCAGCACTGAGAGGGCCGGGAGGCCCGGCGAGACCCAGTACTTC
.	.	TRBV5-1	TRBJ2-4	CASSNPPQNIQYF	TGCGCCAGCAGTAATCCCCCCCAAAACATTCAGTACTTC
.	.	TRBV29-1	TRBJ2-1	CSVALGEQFF	TGCAGCGTTGCCCTGGGCGAGCAGTTCTTC
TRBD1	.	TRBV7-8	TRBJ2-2	CASSSNRGSITGELFF	TGTGCCAGCAGCTCCAACAGGGGAAGCATCACCGGGGAGCTGTTTTTT
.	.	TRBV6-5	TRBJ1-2	CASSLGRGEDYGYTF	TGTGCCAGCAGCCTAGGTAGGGGAGAAGACTATGGCTACACCTTC
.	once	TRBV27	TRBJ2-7	CASGGGPLYEQYF	TGTGCCAGCGGGGGAGGACCTTTATACGAGCAGTACTTC
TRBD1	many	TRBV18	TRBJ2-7	CASSPNPGQSYEQYF	TGTGCCAGCTCACCGAATCCGGGACAGAGCTACGAGCAGTACTTC
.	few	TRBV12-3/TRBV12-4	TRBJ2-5	CASSLRRLPGSGEGTQYF	TGTGCCAGCAGTTTACGTCGCCTTCCTGGCAGTGGAGAGGGGACCCAGTACTTC
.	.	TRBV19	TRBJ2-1	CASSIGRGPSYNEQFF	TGTGCCAGTAGTATAGGAAGGGGTCCCTCCTACAATGAGCAGTTCTTC
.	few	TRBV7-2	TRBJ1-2	CASSLGITGYGYTF	TGTGCCAGCAGCTTAGGCATTACAGGCTATGGCTACACCTTC
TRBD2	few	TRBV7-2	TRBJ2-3	CASSRITSGGTDTQYF	TGTGCCAGCAGCCGTATAACTAGCGGCGGCACAGATACGCAGTATTTT
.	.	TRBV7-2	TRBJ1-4	CASSRAAREYEKLFF	TGTGCCAGCAGCCGAGCGGCCAGAGAGTATGAAAAACTGTTTTTT
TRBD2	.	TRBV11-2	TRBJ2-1	CASSDLRIPGLEILQFF	TGTGCCAGCAGCGACCTTCGCATCCCGGGACTAGAGATTCTGCAGTTCTTC
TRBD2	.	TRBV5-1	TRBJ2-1	CASSLAWTSGRDYNEQFF	TGCGCCAGCAGCTTGGCTTGGACTAGCGGGAGAGATTACAATGAGCAGTTCTTC
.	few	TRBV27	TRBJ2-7	CASSTPLRGAYEQYF	TGTGCCAGCAGTACCCCCCTTCGGGGAGCCTACGAGCAGTACTTC
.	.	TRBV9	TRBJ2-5	CASSSWGASYQETQYF	TGTGCCAGCAGCTCATGGGGGGCCTCATACCAAGAGACCCAGTACTTC
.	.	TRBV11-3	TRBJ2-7	CASSSTSAEQYF	TGTGCCAGCAGCTCTACTTCTGCCGAGCAGTACTTC
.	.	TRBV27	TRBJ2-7	CASSFKGREQYF	TGTGCCAGCAGTTTTAAAGGGCGCGAGCAGTACTTC
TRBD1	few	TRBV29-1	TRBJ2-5	CSVYRGTGEETQYF	TGCAGCGTATACAGGGGGACGGGGGAAGAGACCCAGTACTTC
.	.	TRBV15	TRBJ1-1	CATSRAGRGLGYDTEAFF	TGTGCCACCAGCAGAGCGGGACGCGGGTTGGGGTATGACACTGAAGCTTTCTTT
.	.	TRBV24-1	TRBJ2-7	CATSPGAGLEQYF	TGTGCCACCAGTCCCGGGGCCGGGCTCGAGCAGTACTTC
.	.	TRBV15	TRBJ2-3	CATSRDGAGPTDTQYF	TGTGCCACCAGCAGAGATGGGGCGGGGCCCACAGATACGCAGTATTTT
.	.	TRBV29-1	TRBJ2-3	CSVEEPRGDPTDTQYF	TGCAGCGTTGAAGAGCCCCGTGGGGATCCTACAGATACGCAGTATTTT
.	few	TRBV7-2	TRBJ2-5	CASSLERKTQYF	TGTGCCAGCAGCTTAGAAAGGAAGACCCAGTACTTC
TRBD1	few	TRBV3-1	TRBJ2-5	CASSYHPGTGGETQYF	TGTGCCAGCAGTTATCATCCCGGGACAGGGGGAGAGACCCAGTACTTC
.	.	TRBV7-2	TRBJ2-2	CASSLNLGGELFF	TGTGCCAGCAGCTTGAATCTGGGCGGGGAGCTGTTTTTT
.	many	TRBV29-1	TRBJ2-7	CSVEEGYEQYF	TGCAGCGTTGAGGAGGGTTACGAGCAGTACTTC
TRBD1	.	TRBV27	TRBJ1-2	CASSFRQGGGGYTF	TGTGCCAGCAGTTTTCGACAGGGGGGAGGGGGCTACACCTTC
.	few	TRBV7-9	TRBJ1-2	CASSPSLRDRGDYTF	TGTGCCAGCAGCCCCAGTTTGAGGGATAGAGGTGACTACACCTTC
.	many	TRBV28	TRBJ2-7	CASSFSGEQYF	TGTGCCAGCAGTTTCTCTGGCGAGCAGTACTTC
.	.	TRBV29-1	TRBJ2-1	CSVESYERVYNEQFF	TGCAGCGTTGAAAGCTACGAGCGGGTATACAATGAGCAGTTCTTC